This T cell receptor beta chain is drawn from a study of vaccination and CD4 T cells after COVID-19. This CDR3 has 10 residues. Trimming took 8 bases from V and 4 from J, leaving 3 bases between them. Per germline, CDR1 LNHDA and CDR2 SQIVND (reference sequence). Treatment specified: approximately nine-day PBMC culture with coronavirus spike peptide pools or control peptides (ViraFEST assay). Cultured CD4+ T-cell DNA underwent Oncomine TCR Beta short-read sequencing. TCRdb used MiXCR to reprocess the PCR reads, holding one entry per CDR3 protein. The data contain more than 9,500 distinct CDR3 sequences, under 60% of them seen just once; the ten biggest clones take up approximately 12%. This clonotype appeared once. Its antigen is undetermined.

The sequence came from a human donor who had recovered from COVID-19. The rearrangement joins TRBV19 to TRBJ2-1; no firm D call. The sequencing sample was made of CD4+ T cells from blood, cultured in vitro. CDR3: CASGYNEQFF. Here the CDR3 DNA reads TGTGCCAGTGGTTACAATGAGCAGTTCTTC.